This TCR beta chain was recorded in a study of Ad26.COV2.S vaccination and SARS-CoV-2 variants. The length of the CDR3 is 16 residues. V was cut by 5 bases and J by 0 bases, with 14 bases left in between. Germline values: CDR1 SGHVS, CDR2 FNYEAQ. Assay used: immunoSEQ multiplex PCR; TCRdb lists only in-frame clones, some missing. The sample includes around 300,000 clones, 65% to 90% of them seen just once. The treatment here: some 19 received Ad26.COV2.S at low or high dose, single or two shots; about 5 received placebo; per-sample allocation not given. Sampling was performed 63 days after the first vaccine or placebo injection. This vaccine is an Ad26 vector that expresses the Wuhan-strain SARS-CoV-2 spike.

The sample here was peripheral blood, taken in a trial of Ad26.COV2.S vaccine versus placebo. The chain employs TRBV7-6 and TRBJ1-3, with D possibly being TRBD1 (5 bases). This TCR came from a person between 18 and 65 years old who received the Ad26.COV2.S COVID-19 vaccine or a placebo. CDR3 in DNA: TGTGCCAGCAGCCCTAGGGGATCCTACTCTGGAAACACCATATATTTT. Protein: CASSPRGSYSGNTIYF.